These 15 T cell receptor beta chains originate from one sample sequenced in a study of T cell responses to AZD1222 COVID-19 vaccine. Sequenced by immunoSEQ multiplex PCR; TCRdb stores in-frame clones only, minus some. The table includes approximately 110,000 clones, approximately 84% detected once. The starting material was peripheral blood, obtained on day 0 of AZD1222 vaccination. Receptors originate from an adult in good health.

J is TRBJ1-4 and V is TRBV27, with a tentative D call TRBD1 (6 bases). CDR1 is MNHEY and CDR2 is SMNVEV in the germline V gene (reference sequence). The CDR3 runs 16 residues. With 5 bases removed from V and 4 bases from J, the gap between germline ends came to 17 bases. The CDR3 region has the DNA TGTGCCAGCAGTCCGGACAGTCTTACCCTTAATGAAAAACTGTTTTTT. Translation: CASSPDSLTLNEKLFF. The complete variable domain, with remaining parts taken from reference TRBV27 and TRBJ1-4, reads EAQVTQNPRYLITVTGKKLTVTCSQNMNHEYMSWYRQDPGLGLRQIYYSMNVEVTDKGDVPEGYKVSRKEKRNFPLILESPSPNQTSLYFCASSPDSLTLNEKLFFGSGTQLSVL.

This chain uses TRBV27 with TRBJ1-1; no clear D gene. CDR1 and CDR2 (germline): MNHEY, SMNVEV (reference sequence). V shed 7 bases and J shed 0 bases, with 18 bases lying between them. This CDR3 region has 16 residues. CDR3 region: CASTSGKSIMNTEAFF. The CDR3 coding sequence is TGTGCCAGCACGTCGGGGAAATCGATAATGAACACTGAAGCTTTCTTT.

This clone was counted only a few times. The J gene is TRBJ2-1, the V gene TRBV29-1; D is uncertain. V was clipped by 3 bases and J by 9 bases, with 9 bases between them. This CDR3 comprises 11 residues. CDR1 and CDR2 from the germline V gene are SQVTM and ANQGSEA. CDR3 nucleotide sequence: TGCAGCGTTGATAAAGGGTTTGAGCAGTTCTTC. Protein: CSVDKGFEQFF.

The rearrangement uses TRBV28 and TRBJ2-7; 10 bases match TRBD2. Trimming at V came to 3 bases and at J to 3 bases, leaving 14 bases not matched to a gene. Per germline, CDR1 MDHEN and CDR2 SYDVKM. The CDR3 spans 18 residues. For the CDR3, the DNA is TGTGCCAGCAGTTTTCCTACAGGGGCGGGACTAGCGCGCTACGAGCAGTACTTC. Its protein product is CASSFPTGAGLARYEQYF.

Here the CDR3 reads CASSRTTPGTYEQYF. CDR3 coding DNA: TGTGCCAGCAGCCGCACTACACCGGGGACCTACGAGCAGTACTTC. J is TRBJ2-7 and V is TRBV5-5; tentatively, D is TRBD2 (5 bases). Germline loops: CDR1 SGHKS, CDR2 YYEKEE (reference sequence). V dropped 4 bases and J dropped 2 bases, with 16 bases sitting between them. There are 15 residues in the CDR3.

V is TRBV5-1 and J is TRBJ1-5; a weak D match, TRBD1 (6 bases). Per the germline V gene, CDR1 is SGHRS and CDR2 is YFSETQ. CDR3 length: 15 residues. The V and J ends lost 1 base and 5 bases respectively, with 13 bases between them. The CDR3 loop reads CASSLSGGGHQPQHF. The CDR3 nucleotides read TGCGCCAGCAGCTTGAGCGGAGGGGGGCATCAGCCCCAGCATTTT.

This chain joins TRBV24-1 and TRBJ1-4; 10 nucleotides match TRBD1. After removal of 4 bases from V and 8 bases from J, the junction contained 9 bases not matched to a gene. The germline CDR1 and CDR2 sequences are KGHDR and SFDVKD. This CDR3 contains 16 residues. Here the CDR3 DNA reads TGTGCCACCAGTGACCGCCTGGACAGGGGGGGAGAAAAACTGTTTTTT. The encoded protein is CATSDRLDRGGEKLFF.

Only one count was recorded for this clone. The chain uses TRBV5-6 and TRBJ2-3; 8 bases match TRBD2. CDR3 length: 15 residues. Germline V gene data show CDR1 as SGHDT and CDR2 as YYEEEE. With V trimmed by 9 bases and J by 0 bases, 9 bases remained unmatched. Here the CDR3 DNA reads TGTGCCACCTCCCGGCGGGGGGAGAGCACAGATACGCAGTATTTT. It encodes CATSRRGESTDTQYF.

The genes are TRBV2 and TRBJ2-1; no clear D gene. The CDR3 sequence is 11 residues long. In germline, CDR1 is SNHLY, CDR2 FYNNEI. V was trimmed by 5 bases and J by 15 bases, leaving 14 bases between them. The CDR3 protein is CASSIGQDRFF. The CDR3 DNA sequence: TGTGCCAGCAGTATCGGTCAGGATCGGTTCTTC.

The chain uses TRBV7-2 and TRBJ2-1; TRBD1 matches at 11 bases. This CDR3 contains 15 residues. Germline V lookup: CDR1 SGHTA, CDR2 FQGNSA. The trim removed 5 bases at V and 8 bases at J, leaving 8 bases unmatched. This chain's CDR3 is CASSPGQGAFDEQFF. The CDR3 DNA follows: TGTGCCAGCAGCCCAGGACAGGGGGCCTTCGATGAGCAGTTCTTC.

The gene calls are TRBV27 and TRBJ2-5, with a possible D match to TRBD1 (5 bases). V gave up 5 bases and J gave up 5 bases, with 21 bases separating them. This CDR3 spans 16 amino acids. Looked up from germline, CDR1 is MNHEY and CDR2 is SMNVEV (reference sequence). CDR3 coding DNA: TGTGCCAGCAGTCCCCAATTCAGGGCACTCCTGGAGACCCAGTACTTC. It translates to CASSPQFRALLETQYF.

J is TRBJ2-7 and V is TRBV14; no firm D call. Germline V gives CDR1 SGHDN, CDR2 FVKESK. V was pared by 1 base and J by 2 bases, with 6 bases between. This CDR3 spans 13 amino acids. The CDR3 DNA is TGTGCCAGCAGCCAAGGGATCGCCTACGAGCAGTACTTC. Its translation: CASSQGIAYEQYF.

The CDR3 DNA reads as TGTGCCAGCAGCTTACGGGGGGGCTACGAGCAGTACTTC. It yields the protein CASSLRGGYEQYF. The J gene is TRBJ2-7, the V gene TRBV5-4; 8 bases are a match to TRBD2. The germline CDR1 and CDR2 sequences are SGHNT and YYREEE (reference sequence). The J segment lost 3 bases and the V segment lost 2 bases, leaving 1 base of the junction unmatched. The CDR3 spans 13 residues.

The chain has TRBV6-5 and TRBJ2-2; perhaps TRBD2 as D (5 bases). CDR3 length: 15 residues. Trimming cost V 7 bases and J 7 bases, with 19 bases left between them. The germline CDR1 and CDR2 sequences are MNHEY and SVGAGI. CDR3 protein: CASTVSAGTVGELFF. In DNA form, the CDR3 reads TGTGCCAGCACTGTGAGCGCGGGCACGGTCGGGGAGCTGTTTTTT.

The rearrangement joins TRBV6-6 to TRBJ1-3; the D is unclear. Trimming shortened V by 5 bases and J by 1 base, and 18 bases separated the two germline ends. This CDR3 region has 17 residues. Germline assignment: CDR1 MNHNY and CDR2 SVGAGI (reference sequence). The CDR3 loop reads CASSQRAQDISGNTIYF. CDR3 in DNA: TGTGCCAGCAGTCAAAGGGCCCAGGATATTTCTGGAAACACCATATATTTT.